The 26 T cell receptor beta chains presented below share a single source sample, sequenced in a study of blood T cell repertoires in COVID-19. The protocol was immunoSEQ multiplex PCR, while the TCRdb copy is restricted to in-frame clones and leaves out a portion. The repertoire includes approximately 250,000 clones, under 90% of them detected once, and approximately 4% sits in the top ten. Sample: PBMCs or T cells enriched from blood (not recorded which). Receptors originate from a man aged 25-45 years with acute COVID-19.

The chain couples TRBV23-1 to TRBJ1-6; no reliable D call. TRBV23-1 is filed as an ORF, its function uncertain. The ends were cut back, 7 bases at V and 7 bases at J, with 8 bases in the middle. This CDR3 spans 12 amino acids. Here the CDR3 reads CASTLRNSPLHF. Written as DNA, the CDR3 is TGCGCCAGCACCTTGAGAAATTCACCCCTCCACTTT.

The CDR3 coding sequence is TGTGCCAGCAGCCCTGGACAGGTAGACTATGGCTACACCTTC. This encodes CASSPGQVDYGYTF. J is TRBJ1-2 and V is TRBV5-4, with 7 bases identical to TRBD1. Germline-derived CDR1 and CDR2 are SGHNT and YYREEE (reference sequence). Trimming took 4 bases from V and 3 from J; bases not matched to a gene: 6. The CDR3 extends over 14 amino acids.

This clone has a handful of counts. The CDR3 DNA reads TGTGCCAGCAGCTTGTTGGGCGGGAGAGACAATGAGCAGTTCTTC. It specifies CASSLLGGRDNEQFF. The V and J genes are TRBV7-9 and TRBJ2-1; 7 bases are a match to TRBD2. The V gene's germline CDR1 is SEHNR and CDR2 FQNEAQ (reference sequence). The CDR3 runs to 15 residues. V gave up 3 bases and J gave up 5 bases; unmatched junction bases: 7. Full variable domain (outside the CDR3, taken from reference TRBV7-9 and TRBJ2-1): DTGVSQNPRHKITKRGQNVTFRCDPISEHNRLYWYRQTLGQGPEFLTYFQNEAQLEKSRLLSDRFSAERPKGSFSTLEIQRTEQGDSAMYLCASSLLGGRDNEQFFGPGTRLTVL.

V is TRBV6-1 and J is TRBJ2-2, with TRBD1 identical over 9 bases. This CDR3 comprises 15 residues. Losses at the gene ends were 10 bases for V and 6 bases for J; bases not matched to a gene: 12. Germline assignment: CDR1 MNHNS and CDR2 SASEGT. Here the CDR3 reads CATHTGTGSSGELFF. CDR3 nucleotide sequence: TGTGCCACCCACACCGGGACAGGGTCCTCCGGGGAGCTGTTTTTT.

The chain employs TRBV4-3 and TRBJ2-1, with TRBD2 matching 7 bases. Germline V gene data show CDR1 as LGHNA and CDR2 as YSLEER. Trimming at V came to 4 bases and at J to 5 bases, leaving 11 bases not matched to a gene. The CDR3 has 16 amino acids. Written as DNA, the CDR3 is TGCGCCAGCAGCCGCAACCGGGGCCGGGGGGACAATGAGCAGTTCTTC. Its translation is CASSRNRGRGDNEQFF.

V and J are TRBV11-2 and TRBJ1-4, with D hard to call. CDR1 SGHAT and CDR2 FQNNGV come from the germline V gene. This CDR3 has 14 residues. The ends were cut back, 4 bases at V and 3 bases at J, with 9 bases in the middle. CDR3: CASSSTSPNEKLFF. CDR3 sequence (DNA): TGTGCCAGCAGCTCGACATCTCCTAATGAAAAACTGTTTTTT. Together with reference TRBV11-2 and TRBJ1-4, the CDR3 gives the full variable domain: EAGVAQSPRYKIIEKRQSVAFWCNPISGHATLYWYQQILGQGPKLLIQFQNNGVVDDSQLPKDRFSAERLKGVDSTLKIQPAKLEDSAVYLCASSSTSPNEKLFFGSGTQLSVL.

The chain links TRBV19 to TRBJ2-1; 16 positions agree with TRBD2. Germline assignment: CDR1 LNHDA and CDR2 SQIVND (reference sequence). Trimming removed 3 bases from V and 0 bases from J; junction bases left unmatched: 8. This CDR3 contains 20 residues. CDR3 residues: CASSMGLAGGHSSSYNEQFF. The CDR3 bases are TGTGCCAGTAGTATGGGACTAGCGGGAGGGCATTCGAGCTCCTACAATGAGCAGTTCTTC.

The chain has TRBV19 and TRBJ2-3, with 11 bases fitting TRBD2. The CDR3 consists of 19 residues. After removal of 0 bases from V and 0 bases from J, the junction contained 8 bases not matched to a gene. From germline, CDR1 is LNHDA and CDR2 SQIVND (reference sequence). Here the CDR3 reads CASSIETSGGHSSTDTQYF. DNA of the CDR3: TGTGCCAGTAGTATAGAAACTAGCGGGGGACATTCTAGCACAGATACGCAGTATTTT.

This clone appeared a single time. The chain joins TRBV6-5 to TRBJ2-1; D possibly corresponds to TRBD1 (5 bases). Trimming cost V 7 bases and J 7 bases, with 17 bases left between them. The germline CDR1 and CDR2 sequences are MNHEY and SVGAGI. The CDR3 runs 14 residues. CDR3 protein: CASTKDPNRNEQFF. The CDR3 DNA reads as TGTGCCAGCACCAAAGACCCGAACAGGAATGAGCAGTTCTTC.

The chain combines TRBV9 with TRBJ1-4, with D hard to call. This CDR3 comprises 15 residues. The V gene lost 0 bases and the J gene lost 4 bases, with 10 bases spanning the gap. The germline V gene encodes CDR1 SGDLS and CDR2 YYNGEE. In nucleotides, the CDR3 is TGTGCCAGCAGCGTAGGGAACGGACTTAATGAAAAACTGTTTTTT. Protein sequence: CASSVGNGLNEKLFF.

V usage is TRBV5-6 and J usage is TRBJ2-2; D remains unclear. Looked up from germline, CDR1 is SGHDT and CDR2 is YYEEEE. Trimming shortened V by 0 bases and J by 2 bases, and 2 bases separated the two germline ends. CDR3 length: 13 amino acids. The CDR3 region has the DNA TGTGCCAGCAGCTTGGCTAACACCGGGGAGCTGTTTTTT. Encoded protein: CASSLANTGELFF.

In this sample, this clone turned up once. The chain uses TRBV18 and TRBJ1-3, with D possibly matching TRBD1 (6 bases). The CDR3 sequence is 17 residues long. Germline-derived CDR1 and CDR2 are KGHSH and LQKENI. V was clipped by 1 base and J by 3 bases, with 16 bases between them. CDR3 residues: CASSPRTPGASGNTIYF. The CDR3 nucleotides are TGTGCCAGCTCACCACGGACTCCAGGGGCGAGTGGAAACACCATATATTTT.

CDR3 bases: TGTGCCAGCAGCTTAATCTGGGACAGCGAACAAGAGACCCAGTACTTC. Translated: CASSLIWDSEQETQYF. The genes are TRBV7-2 and TRBJ2-5; 7 nucleotides match TRBD1. There are 16 residues in the CDR3. J was trimmed by 2 bases and V by 2 bases; bases with no gene match: 8. Germline lookup yields CDR1 SGHTA and CDR2 FQGNSA.

The V gene is TRBV5-8, the J gene TRBJ1-5; TRBD1 is a possible D gene (5 bases). The germline gives CDR1 SGHTS, CDR2 YDEGEE. This CDR3 comprises 15 residues. V was pared by 4 bases and J by 2 bases, with 13 bases between. The CDR3 spells CASSPTGGGNQPQHF. The CDR3 DNA follows: TGTGCCAGCAGCCCAACGGGGGGGGGCAATCAGCCCCAGCATTTT.

The J gene is TRBJ2-1, the V gene TRBV3-1 (or the pseudogene TRBV3-2); 11 bases align to TRBD2. V lost 4 bases, J lost 6 bases, and 8 bases stayed unmatched. The germline CDR1 and CDR2 sequences are LGHDT and YNNKEL (reference sequence). CDR3 length equals 16 residues. The CDR3 bases are TGTGCCAGCAGCCGGGGGACTAGCGGAACGCCCAATGAGCAGTTCTTC. It encodes CASSRGTSGTPNEQFF.

J is TRBJ2-3 and V is TRBV3-1 (or the pseudogene TRBV3-2); 10 bases are shared with TRBD2. The J segment lost 4 bases and the V segment lost 6 bases, leaving 10 bases of the junction unmatched. CDR1 and CDR2 from the germline V gene are LGHDT and YNNKEL (reference sequence). The CDR3 length is 16 residues. The CDR3 DNA is TGTGCCAGCAGGGACTTCAGCGGGGGGGGTCCAGATACGCAGTATTTT. Translating gives CASRDFSGGGPDTQYF.

The chain is built from TRBV7-2 and TRBJ2-1; 9 nucleotides line up with TRBD1. J lost 4 bases, V lost 5 bases, and 6 bases had no gene match. There are 15 residues in the CDR3. CDR1 is SGHTA and CDR2 is FQGNSA in the germline V gene. The DNA of the CDR3 is TGTGCCAGCAGCCTGGGACAGGGAAGGTACAATGAGCAGTTCTTC. Residues: CASSLGQGRYNEQFF.

This clone appeared a single time. V gene TRBV3-1 (or the pseudogene TRBV3-2) combines with J gene TRBJ2-1, with a possible D match to TRBD2 (6 bases). This CDR3 has 13 residues. Per germline, CDR1 LGHDT and CDR2 YNNKEL (reference sequence). V lost 3 bases and J 6 bases, leaving 9 bases between the germline ends. Written as DNA, the CDR3 is TGTGCCAGCAGCCAGGGGACTTCCAATGAGCAGTTCTTC. It is translated as CASSQGTSNEQFF.

V and J are TRBV3-1 (or the pseudogene TRBV3-2) and TRBJ1-4, with 9 bases fitting TRBD1. V lost 9 bases, J lost 8 bases, and 4 bases stayed unmatched. There are 12 residues in the CDR3. Germline V CDR1 and CDR2: LGHDT, YNNKEL (reference sequence). The chain's CDR3 is CASGTGWEKLFF. The DNA of the CDR3 is TGTGCCAGTGGGACAGGGTGGGAAAAACTGTTTTTT.

The chain couples TRBV12-3 or TRBV12-4 to TRBJ1-1, with TRBD1 identical over 8 bases. Germline trimming cut 7 bases from V and 1 base from J; bases unmatched to any gene: 2. The CDR3 covers 13 residues. The CDR3 sequence: CASNGQGNTEAFF. Written as DNA, the CDR3 is TGTGCCAGCAACGGACAGGGGAACACTGAAGCTTTCTTT.

This clone appeared a single time. This chain links TRBV4-2 with TRBJ1-1; D is uncertain. Trimming cost V 0 bases and J 0 bases, with 8 bases left between them. The germline gives CDR1 LGHNA, CDR2 YNFKEQ. This CDR3 contains 15 residues. The CDR3 bases are TGTGCCAGCAGCCAAGAACGAGGGATGAACACTGAAGCTTTCTTT. Its protein product is CASSQERGMNTEAFF.

The chain is built from TRBV28 and TRBJ2-1; 10 nucleotides line up with TRBD2. Germline CDR1 is MDHEN and CDR2 is SYDVKM. The CDR3 consists of 15 residues. V lost 2 bases, J lost 10 bases, and 8 bases stayed unmatched. CDR3 region: CASSLTSGGAREQFF. Written as DNA, the CDR3 is TGTGCCAGCAGTTTAACCAGCGGGGGGGCTAGGGAGCAGTTCTTC.

The CDR3 DNA sequence: TGTGCCAGCAGTCGGTGGACAGACACTGAAGCTTTCTTT. It specifies CASSRWTDTEAFF. J is TRBJ1-1 and V is TRBV27, with TRBD1 as a possible D gene (6 bases). The CDR3 runs to 13 residues. The germline CDR1 and CDR2 sequences are MNHEY and SMNVEV (reference sequence). Trimming took off 5 bases at V and 3 bases at J, with 10 bases between the two ends.

This clone was seen a few times. CDR3 coding DNA: TGTGCCAGCAGCCCTCCCGGACTCGAGCAGTTCTTC. Its protein product is CASSPPGLEQFF. This chain uses TRBV7-3 with TRBJ2-1, with D possibly TRBD2 on 5 matching bases. V lost 5 bases and J 10 bases, leaving 12 bases between the germline ends. The CDR3 consists of 12 residues. The V gene's germline CDR1 is SGHTA and CDR2 FQGTGA.

This chain connects TRBV18 to TRBJ1-4, with D hard to call. The CDR3 contains 18 residues. Germline V gene data show CDR1 as KGHSH and CDR2 as LQKENI. V dropped 4 bases and J dropped 3 bases, with 21 bases sitting between them. The CDR3 region has the DNA TGTGCCAGCTCACGCCAAGGCGGGTCTCTAACTCCTAATGAAAAACTGTTTTTT. Protein sequence: CASSRQGGSLTPNEKLFF. Supplemented by reference TRBV18 and TRBJ1-4, the full variable domain reads NAGVMQNPRHLVRRRGQEARLRCSPMKGHSHVYWYRQLPEEGLKFMVYLQKENIIDESGMPKERFSAEFPKEGPSILRIQQVVRGDSAAYFCASSRQGGSLTPNEKLFFGSGTQLSVL.

The CDR3 loop is CASSLPERGFIYEQYV. The CDR3 DNA follows: TGTGCCAGCAGCTTACCCGAACGAGGTTTTATCTACGAGCAGTACGTC. The chain uses TRBV7-2 and TRBJ2-7, with D hard to call. CDR1 is SGHTA and CDR2 is FQGNSA in the germline V gene. CDR3 length equals 16 residues. With 2 bases removed from V and 3 bases from J, the gap between germline ends came to 17 bases.